Here is one T cell receptor (beta chain) with its context. This sample stems from a study of identical twins. The authors used template switching to add a universal primer site and gave cDNA unique molecular identifiers. TCRdb ran MiXCR on the 5' RACE reads and lists one entry per CDR3 protein. The profile covers 500,000 to 600,000 distinct CDR3 sequences, with roughly 21% appearing a single time and about 0.91% taken by the ten largest. V was pared by 5 bases and J by 15 bases, with 7 bases between. The CDR3 is made up of 8 amino acids. CDR1 SQVTM and CDR2 ANQGSEA come from the germline V gene. These same records also appear under a second study, on T cells expressing NK-cell markers.

V and J are TRBV29-1 and TRBJ1-4, with D hard to call. Sequencing input: CD4+ T cells sorted from blood. This clonotype was obtained from a woman aged 18-35 years in good health. The CDR3 bases are TGCAGCGTTAAGAAAATGTTTTTT. This translates into CSVKKMFF.